This entry describes one TCR beta chain. Its antigen is not yet known. Per-base qualities were not stored, and no clone one base away is much larger. Each collaborating institution followed its own protocols to collect whole blood in K2EDTA tubes. For TCRbeta analysis, collaborator samples were shipped as frozen whole blood, as isolated PBMCs, or as DNA extracted from either sample type. The immunoSEQ Assay, a bias-controlled multiplex PCR, was used to amplify TCRbeta CDR3 regions from genomic DNA. The study's own analysis went as follows. Nucleated cell counts per sample were estimated from amplification of reference gene primers within the assay. Sequence reads were collapsed and filtered to measure the absolute abundance of every unique TCRbeta CDR3 rearrangement. For each sample, productive Simpson clonality was calculated by taking the square root of Simpson's diversity index across productive rearrangements. Not all clones reach the TCRdb copy of this immuneACCESS table, which keeps in-frame sequences only. Checked studies attribute under half of the gap to unresolved V genes and leave the rest unexplained. That table is the source of V, J and clone size, and D and trimming were worked out from the DNA. The sample data list roughly 200,000 clones, and over 75% of these were observed just once. Around 3.3% of the sample is in the top ten clones.

These data are taken from a study of blood T cell repertoires in COVID-19 (dated by TCRdb to 2018 to 2020). As for the study more broadly: Samples from collaborators originated in the United States, Italy and Spain and spanned both the acute and convalescent phases of COVID-19. The prospective study material was composed of cDNA or gDNA derived from T cells, B-cell-depleted T cells, or PBMCs. The dataset comprised deeply sampled blood TCRbeta repertoires from subjects exposed to, actively infected with, or recovered from COVID-19. The repertoires were made available in a free public database intended to serve as a resource for research on the immune response to SARS-CoV-2. Samples were obtained from the ongoing ImmuneRACE study (first 160 participants) and from 1,254 subjects provided by 6 global collaborators. Nearly every sample came with metadata listing a de-identified subject ID, COVID-19 status, age in years and sex. HLA class I and class II types, where available, came from metadata supplied by the sample provider rather than from assay-based typing.

General conclusions and limits of the study: The quantity of clinical and demographic metadata differed by source and by participant and was supplied without curation.

Measured from the cysteine to the phenylalanine, the CDR3 is 14 residues long. The DNA shown is the 42-base CDR3, in frame from base 1. V and J are truncated by 0 bases and 0 bases respectively, leaving an intervening sequence of 5 bases. CDR1 LGHNA and CDR2 YSLEER were looked up in the germline V gene. This clonotype was obtained from a man in his 60s with acute or convalescent COVID-19. Source material: peripheral blood. This receptor chain uses TRBV4-3 and TRBJ1-2; no confident D gene assignment can be made. CDR3 reads: CASSQERTNYGYTF. Read as DNA, the sequence is TGCGCCAGCAGCCAAGAGAGGACTAACTATGGCTACACCTTC.